This T cell receptor beta chain was found in a study of blood T cell repertoires in COVID-19. Authors' data handling: Estimates of nucleated cell counts were drawn from the amplification of reference gene primers. Libraries were prepared by immunoSEQ multiplex PCR; TCRdb keeps only in-frame clonotypes and omits some of them. The DNA gave D and trimming, while V, J and clone size come from that table. The repertoire holds roughly 320,000 clones, about nine tenths seen once, with around 4% in the top ten. Germline CDR1 and CDR2: MNHEY and SMNVEV (reference sequence). This CDR3 region has 14 residues. The V gene lost 0 bases and the J gene lost 1 base, with 4 bases spanning the gap. The cohort comprised adults aged roughly 18 to 95 years residing in 20 to 30 US areas.

The sequenced sample consisted of PBMCs or T cells enriched from blood (not recorded which). V gene TRBV27 combines with J gene TRBJ2-1; the D is unclear. This clonotype was obtained from a man aged 30 to 39 who had recovered from COVID-19. The CDR3 DNA follows: TGTGCCAGCAGTTTATCCTTATCCTACAATGAGCAGTTCTTC. This encodes CASSLSLSYNEQFF.